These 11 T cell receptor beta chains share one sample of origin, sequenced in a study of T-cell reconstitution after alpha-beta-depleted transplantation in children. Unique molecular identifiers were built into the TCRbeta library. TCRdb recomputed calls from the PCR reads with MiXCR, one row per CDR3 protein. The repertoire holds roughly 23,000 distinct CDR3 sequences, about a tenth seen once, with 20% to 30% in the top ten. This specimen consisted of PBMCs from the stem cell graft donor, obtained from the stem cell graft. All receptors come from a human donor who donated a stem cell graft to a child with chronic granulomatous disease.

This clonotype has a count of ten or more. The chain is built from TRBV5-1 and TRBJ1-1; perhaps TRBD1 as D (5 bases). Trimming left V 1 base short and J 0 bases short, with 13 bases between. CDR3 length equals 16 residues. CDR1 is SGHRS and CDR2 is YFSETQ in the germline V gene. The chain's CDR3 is CASSLSQQDMNTEAFF. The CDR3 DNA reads TGCGCCAGCAGCTTGAGCCAACAGGACATGAACACTGAAGCTTTCTTT.

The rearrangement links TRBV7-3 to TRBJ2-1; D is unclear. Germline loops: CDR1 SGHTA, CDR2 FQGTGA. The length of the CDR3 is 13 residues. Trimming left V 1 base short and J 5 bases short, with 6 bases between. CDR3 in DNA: TGTGCCAGCAGCTTAAACGGCCACAATGAGCAGTTCTTC. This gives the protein CASSLNGHNEQFF.

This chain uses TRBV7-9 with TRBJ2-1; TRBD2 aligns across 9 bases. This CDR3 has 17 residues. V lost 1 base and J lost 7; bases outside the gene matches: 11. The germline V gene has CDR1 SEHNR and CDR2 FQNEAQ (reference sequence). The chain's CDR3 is CASSLGGGGGARNEQFF. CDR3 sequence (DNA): TGTGCCAGCAGCTTAGGGGGTGGCGGGGGGGCCCGGAATGAGCAGTTCTTC.

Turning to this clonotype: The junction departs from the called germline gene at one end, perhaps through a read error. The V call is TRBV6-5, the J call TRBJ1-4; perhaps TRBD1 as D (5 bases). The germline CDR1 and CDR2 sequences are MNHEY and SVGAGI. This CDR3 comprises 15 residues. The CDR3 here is CASSSAPGMNEKLFF. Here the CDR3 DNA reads TGTGCCAGCAGTTCCGCGCCAGGGATGAATGAAAAACTGTTTTTC.

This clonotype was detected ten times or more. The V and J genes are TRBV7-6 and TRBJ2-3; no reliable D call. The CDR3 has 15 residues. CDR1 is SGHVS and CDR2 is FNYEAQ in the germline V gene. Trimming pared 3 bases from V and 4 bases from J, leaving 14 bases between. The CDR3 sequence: CASSLFRSRADTQYF. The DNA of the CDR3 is TGTGCCAGCAGCTTGTTTAGAAGCCGGGCAGATACGCAGTATTTT.

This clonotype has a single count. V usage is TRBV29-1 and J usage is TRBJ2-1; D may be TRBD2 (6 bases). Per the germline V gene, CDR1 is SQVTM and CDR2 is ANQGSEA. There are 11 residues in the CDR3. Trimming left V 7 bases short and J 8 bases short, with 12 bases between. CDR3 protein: CSAHWGDEQFF. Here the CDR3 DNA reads TGCAGCGCACATTGGGGGGATGAGCAGTTCTTC.

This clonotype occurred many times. CDR3 loop: CASSQEAGRANTGELFF. CDR3 nucleotide sequence: TGTGCCAGCAGCCAAGAAGCAGGCAGGGCGAACACCGGGGAGCTGTTTTTT. The chain recombines TRBV3-1 with TRBJ2-2, with a tentative D call TRBD1 (5 bases). Trimming removed 0 bases at V and 0 bases at J, with 11 bases between. The CDR3 runs to 17 residues. Per the germline V gene, CDR1 is LGHDT and CDR2 is YNNKEL (reference sequence).

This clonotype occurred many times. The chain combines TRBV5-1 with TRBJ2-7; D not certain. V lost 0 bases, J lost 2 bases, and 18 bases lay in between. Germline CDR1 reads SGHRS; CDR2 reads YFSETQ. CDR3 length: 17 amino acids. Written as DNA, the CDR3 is TGCGCCAGCAGCTTGGACGAGTCGAGGCCCTCAACCTACGAGCAGTACTTC. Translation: CASSLDESRPSTYEQYF.

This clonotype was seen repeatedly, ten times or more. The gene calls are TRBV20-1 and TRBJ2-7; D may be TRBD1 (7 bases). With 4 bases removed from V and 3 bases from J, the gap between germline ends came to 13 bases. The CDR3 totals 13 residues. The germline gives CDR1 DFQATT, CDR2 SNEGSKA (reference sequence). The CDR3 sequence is CSAIHRGLYEQYF. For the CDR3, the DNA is TGCAGTGCTATTCACAGGGGACTCTACGAGCAGTACTTC.

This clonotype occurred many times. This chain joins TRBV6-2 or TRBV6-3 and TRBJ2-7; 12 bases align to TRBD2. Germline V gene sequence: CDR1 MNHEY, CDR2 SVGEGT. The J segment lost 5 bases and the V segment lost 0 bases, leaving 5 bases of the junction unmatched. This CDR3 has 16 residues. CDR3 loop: CASSYSPRLAGDEQYF. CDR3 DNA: TGTGCCAGCAGTTACTCCCCCCGACTAGCGGGAGACGAGCAGTACTTC.

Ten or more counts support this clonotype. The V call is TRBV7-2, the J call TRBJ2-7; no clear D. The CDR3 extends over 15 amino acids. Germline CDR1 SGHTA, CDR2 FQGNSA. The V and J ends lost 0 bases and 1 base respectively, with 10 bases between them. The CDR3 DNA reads TGTGCCAGCAGCTTAGCAGCCATGTCTTCCTACGAGCAGTACTTC. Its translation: CASSLAAMSSYEQYF. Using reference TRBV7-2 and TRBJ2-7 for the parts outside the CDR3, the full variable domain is GAGVSQSPSNKVTEKGKDVELRCDPISGHTALYWYRQSLGQGLEFLIYFQGNSAPDKSGLPSDRFSAERTGGSVSTLTIQRTQQEDSAVYLCASSLAAMSSYEQYFGPGTRLTVT.